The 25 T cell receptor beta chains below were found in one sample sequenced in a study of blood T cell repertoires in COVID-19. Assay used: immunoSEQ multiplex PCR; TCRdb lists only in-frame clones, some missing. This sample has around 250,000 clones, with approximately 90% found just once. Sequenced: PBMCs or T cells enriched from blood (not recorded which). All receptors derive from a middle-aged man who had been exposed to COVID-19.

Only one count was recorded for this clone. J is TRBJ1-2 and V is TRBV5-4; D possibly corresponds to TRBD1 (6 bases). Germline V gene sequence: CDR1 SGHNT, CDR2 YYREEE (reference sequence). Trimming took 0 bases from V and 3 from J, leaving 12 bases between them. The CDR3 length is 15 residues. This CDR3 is CASSLAQGFDYGYTF. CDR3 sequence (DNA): TGTGCCAGCAGCTTGGCCCAGGGGTTTGACTATGGCTACACCTTC.

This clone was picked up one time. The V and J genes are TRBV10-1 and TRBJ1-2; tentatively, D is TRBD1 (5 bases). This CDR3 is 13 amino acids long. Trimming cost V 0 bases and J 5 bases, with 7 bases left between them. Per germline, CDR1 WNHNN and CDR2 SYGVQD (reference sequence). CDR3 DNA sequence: TGCGCCAGCAGTGAGTCGAAGGGGTATGGCTACACCTTC. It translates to CASSESKGYGYTF.

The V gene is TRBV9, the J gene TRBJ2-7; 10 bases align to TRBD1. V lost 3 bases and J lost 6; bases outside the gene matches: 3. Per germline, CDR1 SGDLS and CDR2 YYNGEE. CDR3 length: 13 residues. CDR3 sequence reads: CASSEGQGTEQYF. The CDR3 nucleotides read TGTGCCAGCAGCGAGGGACAGGGGACCGAGCAGTACTTC. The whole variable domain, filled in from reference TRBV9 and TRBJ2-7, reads DSGVTQTPKHLITATGQRVTLRCSPRSGDLSVYWYQQSLDQGLQFLIQYYNGEERAKGNILERFSAQQFPDLHSELNLSSLELGDSALYFCASSEGQGTEQYFGPGTRLTVT.

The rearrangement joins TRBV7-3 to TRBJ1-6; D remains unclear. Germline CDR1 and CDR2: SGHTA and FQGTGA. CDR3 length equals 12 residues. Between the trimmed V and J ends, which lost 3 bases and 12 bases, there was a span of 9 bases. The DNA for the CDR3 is TGTGCCAGCAGCTTGGGTCAGGAACCCCTCCACTTT. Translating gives CASSLGQEPLHF.

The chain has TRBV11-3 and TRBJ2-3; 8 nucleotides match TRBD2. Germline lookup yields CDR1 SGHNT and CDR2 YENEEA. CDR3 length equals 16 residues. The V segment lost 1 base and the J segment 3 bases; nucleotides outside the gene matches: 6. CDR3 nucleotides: TGTGCCAGCAGCTTAGGTCAGCGGGAGCGTACAGATACGCAGTATTTT. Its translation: CASSLGQRERTDTQYF.

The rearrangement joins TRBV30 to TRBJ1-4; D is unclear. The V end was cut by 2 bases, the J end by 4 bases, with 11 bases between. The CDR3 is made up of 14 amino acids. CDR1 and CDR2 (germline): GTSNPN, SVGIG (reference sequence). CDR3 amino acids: CAWSYRQYNEKLFF. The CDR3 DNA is TGTGCCTGGAGTTATCGTCAGTATAATGAAAAACTGTTTTTT.

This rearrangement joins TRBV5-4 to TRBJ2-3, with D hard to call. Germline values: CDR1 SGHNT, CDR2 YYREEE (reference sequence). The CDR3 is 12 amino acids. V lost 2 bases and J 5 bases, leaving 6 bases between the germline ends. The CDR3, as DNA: TGTGCCAGCAGCTTACCGGGAGATACGCAGTATTTT. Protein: CASSLPGDTQYF.

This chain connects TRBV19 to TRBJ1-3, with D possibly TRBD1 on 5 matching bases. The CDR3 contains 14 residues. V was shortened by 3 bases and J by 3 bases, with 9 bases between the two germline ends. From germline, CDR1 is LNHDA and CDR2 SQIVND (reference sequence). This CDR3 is CASSIRVFGNTIYF. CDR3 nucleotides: TGTGCCAGTAGTATCAGGGTATTTGGAAACACCATATATTTT.

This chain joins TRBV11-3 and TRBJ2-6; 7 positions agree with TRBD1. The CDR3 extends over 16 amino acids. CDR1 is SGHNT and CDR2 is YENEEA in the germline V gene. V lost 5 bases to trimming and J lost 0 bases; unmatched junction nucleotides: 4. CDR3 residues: CASSPQGVSGANVLTF. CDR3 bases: TGTGCCAGCAGCCCGCAGGGGGTCTCTGGGGCCAACGTCCTGACTTTC.

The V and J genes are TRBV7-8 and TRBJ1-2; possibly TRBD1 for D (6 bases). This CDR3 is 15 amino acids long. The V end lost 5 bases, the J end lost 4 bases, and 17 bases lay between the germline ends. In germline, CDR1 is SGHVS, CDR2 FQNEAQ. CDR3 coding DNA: TGTGCCAGCAGCACGGTCGGACAGCCCTTCTATGGCTACACCTTC. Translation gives CASSTVGQPFYGYTF.

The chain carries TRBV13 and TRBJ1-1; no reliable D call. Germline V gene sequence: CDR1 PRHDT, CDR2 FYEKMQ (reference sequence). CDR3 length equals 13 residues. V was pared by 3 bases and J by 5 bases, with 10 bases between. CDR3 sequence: CASSFPKQTEAFF. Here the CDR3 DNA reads TGTGCCAGCAGCTTCCCCAAACAGACTGAAGCTTTCTTT.

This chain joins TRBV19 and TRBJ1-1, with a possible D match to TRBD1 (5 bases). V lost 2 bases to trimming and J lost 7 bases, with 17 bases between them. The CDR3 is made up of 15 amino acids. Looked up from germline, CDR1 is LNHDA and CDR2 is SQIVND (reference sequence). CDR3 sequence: CASSIYFKVQVEAFF. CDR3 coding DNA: TGTGCCAGTAGTATATATTTTAAGGTACAGGTTGAAGCTTTCTTT.

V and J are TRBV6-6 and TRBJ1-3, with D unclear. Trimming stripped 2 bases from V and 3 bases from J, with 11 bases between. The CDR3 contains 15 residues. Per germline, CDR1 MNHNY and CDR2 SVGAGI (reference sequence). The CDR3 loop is CASSYDGSGGNTIYF. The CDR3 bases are TGTGCCAGCAGTTACGATGGGAGTGGTGGAAACACCATATATTTT.

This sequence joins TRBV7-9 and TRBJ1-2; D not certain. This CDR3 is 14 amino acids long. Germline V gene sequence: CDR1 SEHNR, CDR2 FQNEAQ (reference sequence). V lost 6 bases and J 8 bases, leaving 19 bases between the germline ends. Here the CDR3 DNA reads TGTGCCAGCAGAGAAGTTTTCGGGATGTGGGGCTACACCTTC. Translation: CASREVFGMWGYTF.

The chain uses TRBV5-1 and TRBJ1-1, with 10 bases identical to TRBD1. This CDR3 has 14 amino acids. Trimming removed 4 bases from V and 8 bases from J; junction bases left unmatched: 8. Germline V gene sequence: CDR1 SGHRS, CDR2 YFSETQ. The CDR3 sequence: CASSPWTGGPEAFF. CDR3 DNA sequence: TGCGCCAGCAGCCCTTGGACAGGGGGGCCGGAAGCTTTCTTT.

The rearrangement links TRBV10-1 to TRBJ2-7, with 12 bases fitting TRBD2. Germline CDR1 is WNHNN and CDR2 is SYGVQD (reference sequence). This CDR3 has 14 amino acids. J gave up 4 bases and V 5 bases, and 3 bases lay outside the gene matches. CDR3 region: CASSRLAGEYEQYF. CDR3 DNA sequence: TGCGCCAGCAGTAGACTAGCGGGAGAGTACGAGCAGTACTTC.

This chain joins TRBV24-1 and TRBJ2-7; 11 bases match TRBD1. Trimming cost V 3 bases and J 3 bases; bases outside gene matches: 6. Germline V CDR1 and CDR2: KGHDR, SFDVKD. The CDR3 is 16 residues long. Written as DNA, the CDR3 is TGTGCCACCAGTGATCGCGGGACAGGGGGTTACTACGAGCAGTACTTC. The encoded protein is CATSDRGTGGYYEQYF.

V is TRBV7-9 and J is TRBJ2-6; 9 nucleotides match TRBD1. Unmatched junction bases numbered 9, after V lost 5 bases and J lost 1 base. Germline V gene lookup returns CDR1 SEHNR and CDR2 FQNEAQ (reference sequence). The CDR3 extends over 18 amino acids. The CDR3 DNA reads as TGTGCCAGCAGCAAGACAGGGGGTCCTGCATCTGGGGCCAACGTCCTGACTTTC. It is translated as CASSKTGGPASGANVLTF.

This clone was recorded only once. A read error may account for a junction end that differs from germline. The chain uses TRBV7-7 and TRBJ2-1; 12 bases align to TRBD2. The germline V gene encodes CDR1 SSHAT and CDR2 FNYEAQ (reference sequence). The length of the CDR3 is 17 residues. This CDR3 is CASSLGTGLAGGNEQFF. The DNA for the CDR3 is TGTGCTAGCAGCTTAGGTACAGGGCTAGCGGGAGGGAATGAGCAGTTCTTC.

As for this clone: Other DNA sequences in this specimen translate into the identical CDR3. CDR3 protein: CASRGGDEQYF. The CDR3 DNA reads TGTGCCAGCAGGGGGGGAGACGAGCAGTACTTC. The rearrangement links TRBV2 to TRBJ2-7, with D perhaps TRBD2 (6 bases). V was trimmed by 6 bases and J by 5 bases, leaving 8 bases between them. CDR3 length: 11 residues. Looked up from germline, CDR1 is SNHLY and CDR2 is FYNNEI.

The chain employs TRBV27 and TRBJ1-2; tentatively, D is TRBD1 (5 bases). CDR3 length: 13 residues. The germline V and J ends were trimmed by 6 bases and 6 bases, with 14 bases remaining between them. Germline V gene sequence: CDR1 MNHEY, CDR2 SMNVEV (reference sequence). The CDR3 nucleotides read TGTGCCAGCAGATTTGGGGCTGGAGATGGCTACACCTTC. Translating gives CASRFGAGDGYTF.

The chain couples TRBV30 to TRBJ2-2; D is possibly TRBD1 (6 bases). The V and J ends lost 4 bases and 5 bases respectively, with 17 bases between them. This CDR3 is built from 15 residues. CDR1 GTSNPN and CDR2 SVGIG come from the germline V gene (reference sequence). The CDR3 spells CAWMAGAYSTGELFF. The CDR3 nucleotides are TGTGCCTGGATGGCAGGGGCATATAGTACCGGGGAGCTGTTTTTT.

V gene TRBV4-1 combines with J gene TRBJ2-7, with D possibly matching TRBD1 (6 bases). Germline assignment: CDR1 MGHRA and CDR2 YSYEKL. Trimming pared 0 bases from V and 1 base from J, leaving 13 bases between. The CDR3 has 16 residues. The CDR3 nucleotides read TGCGCCAGCAGCCAAGACGGGACAACCTTGTCCTACGAGCAGTACTTC. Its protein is CASSQDGTTLSYEQYF.

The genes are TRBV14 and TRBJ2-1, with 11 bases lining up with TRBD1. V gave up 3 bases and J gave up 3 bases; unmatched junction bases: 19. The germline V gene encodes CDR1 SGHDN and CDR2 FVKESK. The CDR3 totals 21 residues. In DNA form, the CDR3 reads TGTGCCAGCAGCCACCTTAGGACAGGGGGCTTTCTAGCGGAAGTCTACAATGAGCAGTTCTTC. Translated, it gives CASSHLRTGGFLAEVYNEQFF.

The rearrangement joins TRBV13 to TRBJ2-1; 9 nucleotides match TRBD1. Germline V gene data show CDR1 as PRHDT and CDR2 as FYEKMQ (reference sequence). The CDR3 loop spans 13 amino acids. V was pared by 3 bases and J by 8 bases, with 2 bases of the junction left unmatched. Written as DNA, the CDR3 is TGTGCCAGCAGCTTGGGACAGGGATATGAGCAGTTCTTC. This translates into CASSLGQGYEQFF.